This TCR delta chain emerged from a study of gamma-delta chains in newborns, infants, children. Study summary: Microbial exposure reportedly drives polyclonal innate γδ T cell expansion after birth.

The V gene's germline CDR1 is GEAIGNYY and CDR2 EKD. CDR3 length equals 20 residues. TCRdb applied CATT to the reads for clone calling. The sample shows fewer than 6,000 delta-chain clones, 3.9% of them seen only once. This clone occurred a few times. The protein in TCRdb stems from a much larger clone and differs at residue 18 from this DNA's translation, likely a read error; here the protein is translated from the DNA. The rearrangement uses TRDV2 and TRDJ3; 9 positions agree with TRDD3. The TCR originated in a child who was a newborn, infant or young child, either healthy, febrile or measles-vaccinated (not recorded which). The specimen sequenced was blood. The DNA for the CDR3 is TGTGCCTGTGACACCGGCAAACTGGGGGAGAGCTCCTGGGACACCCGACAGACGTTTTTC. Amino acid sequence: CACDTGKLGESSWDTRQTFF.